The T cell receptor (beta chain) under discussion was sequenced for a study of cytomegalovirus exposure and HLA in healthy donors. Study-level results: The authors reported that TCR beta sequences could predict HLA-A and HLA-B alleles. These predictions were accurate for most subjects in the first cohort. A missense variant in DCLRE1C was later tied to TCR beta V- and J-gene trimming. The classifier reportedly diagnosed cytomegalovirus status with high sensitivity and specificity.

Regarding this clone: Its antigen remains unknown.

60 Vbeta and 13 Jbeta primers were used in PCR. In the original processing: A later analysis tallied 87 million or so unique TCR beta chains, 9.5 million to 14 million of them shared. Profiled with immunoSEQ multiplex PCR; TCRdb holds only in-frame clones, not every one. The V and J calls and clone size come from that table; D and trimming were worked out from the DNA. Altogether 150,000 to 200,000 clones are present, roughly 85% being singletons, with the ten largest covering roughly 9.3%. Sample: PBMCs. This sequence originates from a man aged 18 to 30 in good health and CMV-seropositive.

The CDR3 nucleotides read TGTGCCAGCAGCGTAGCGGGACAGAGGCACAATGAGCAGTTCTTC. Its translation is CASSVAGQRHNEQFF. The gene calls are TRBV9 and TRBJ2-1; 7 bases agree with TRBD1. J lost 5 bases, V lost 0 bases, and 5 bases had no gene match. CDR1 and CDR2 from the germline V gene are SGDLS and YYNGEE. This CDR3 is 15 amino acids long.